The present entry profiles one T cell receptor beta chain with its context. Clones were sequenced by immunoSEQ multiplex PCR, and TCRdb holds only the in-frame ones, with some missing. The sample shows 7,000 to 9,000 clones, approximately 80% of them seen only once. Treatment defined: preoperative locoregional IRX-2 cytokine immunotherapy. Samples came from a phase Ib trial of preoperative locoregional IRX-2 cytokine immunotherapy. This specimen belongs to a study of preoperative IRX-2 immunotherapy in early breast cancer. Germline CDR1 and CDR2: MNHGY and SAAAGT. The CDR3 extends over 14 amino acids. Trimming removed 2 bases at V and 4 bases at J, with 11 bases between.

V usage is TRBV6-8 and J usage is TRBJ1-1, with D unclear. The source is a human donor with breast cancer. Sequenced here: tumor tissue, sampled after IRX-2 immunotherapy. The CDR3, as DNA: TGTGCCAGCAGTTACGGGCGGGCAGGCACTGAAGCTTTCTTT. It translates to CASSYGRAGTEAFF.